These 19 T cell receptor beta chains originate from one sample sequenced in a study of graft-versus-host responses after intestinal transplantation. Only in-frame clones appear in the TCRdb table, and some are missing; sequencing was by immunoSEQ multiplex PCR. The sample records 15,000 to 20,000 clones, approximately 89% being singletons. The sample here was PBMCs, taken around 110 days after intestinal transplant. The receptors come from a human patient who received an intestinal transplant, so some T cells may come from the graft donor.

Points on this clone: One junction end does not reproduce the germline sequence, and a read error may be involved. This CDR3 is also generated by other DNA sequences in the sample. The chain employs TRBV28 and TRBJ2-7; D ambiguous. The CDR3 sequence is 14 residues long. In germline, CDR1 is MDHEN, CDR2 SYDVKM. In DNA form, the CDR3 reads TGCGCCAGCAGTTTCTTAGGAAACACCTACGAGCAGTACTTC. It is translated as CASSFLGNTYEQYF.

The rearrangement uses TRBV6-4 and TRBJ1-2, with D possibly being TRBD1 (5 bases). CDR1 is MRHNA, CDR2 SNTAGT, per germline. Between the trimmed V and J ends, which lost 7 bases and 4 bases, there was a span of 16 bases. The CDR3 has 14 residues. DNA for the CDR3: TGTGCCAGCATATCCAACACGGGGCCCTATGGCTACACCTTC. Protein: CASISNTGPYGYTF.

This chain connects TRBV7-9 to TRBJ2-6; 11 bases align to TRBD1. CDR1 and CDR2 (germline): SEHNR, FQNEAQ (reference sequence). J gave up 0 bases and V 4 bases, and 2 bases lay outside the gene matches. The CDR3 has 17 amino acids. CDR3 nucleotide sequence: TGTGCCAGCAGCTCCGGGACAGGGGGCTCTGGGGCCAACGTCCTGACTTTC. Its protein product is CASSSGTGGSGANVLTF.

This chain uses TRBV18 with TRBJ2-5; D ambiguous. In germline, CDR1 is KGHSH, CDR2 LQKENI. CDR3 size: 18 residues. Trimming took 0 bases from V and 5 from J, leaving 22 bases between them. The CDR3 sequence is CASSPPPRGVRLVETQYF. CDR3 in DNA: TGTGCCAGCTCACCACCCCCCAGAGGAGTTCGATTAGTGGAGACCCAGTACTTC.

J is TRBJ2-7 and V is TRBV7-6; 8 nucleotides align to TRBD1. This CDR3 comprises 15 residues. V lost 4 bases and J lost 3; bases outside the gene matches: 8. Looked up from germline, CDR1 is SGHVS and CDR2 is FNYEAQ. In DNA form, the CDR3 reads TGTGCCAGCAGCTCCCCGGGACAGGACTACTACGAGCAGTACTTC. Translating it yields CASSSPGQDYYEQYF.

This clone showed up just a few times. This chain links TRBV29-1 with TRBJ1-1; unclear D gene. V dropped 7 bases and J dropped 1 base, with 7 bases sitting between them. The length of the CDR3 is 11 residues. CDR1 and CDR2 (germline): SQVTM, ANQGSEA. The DNA for the CDR3 is TGCAGCGCGACGGAGAACACTGAAGCTTTCTTT. Its translation: CSATENTEAFF.

The chain recombines TRBV6-1 with TRBJ2-5, with D uncertain. This CDR3 spans 15 amino acids. V lost 5 bases, J lost 5 bases, and 18 bases lay in between. Germline V gene data show CDR1 as MNHNS and CDR2 as SASEGT. The CDR3: CASSPRIREVETQYF. The CDR3 coding sequence is TGTGCCAGCAGTCCGAGAATTAGGGAAGTTGAGACCCAGTACTTC.

This chain links TRBV2 with TRBJ1-1, with 7 bases lining up with TRBD1. V was clipped by 6 bases and J by 0 bases; unmatched bases: 4. The germline V gene encodes CDR1 SNHLY and CDR2 FYNNEI. The CDR3 extends over 14 amino acids. The CDR3 region has the DNA TGTGCCAGCAGAGAGGACAGGTTGAACACTGAAGCTTTCTTT. Protein sequence: CASREDRLNTEAFF.

This clone has more than one count but fewer than ten. This chain connects TRBV9 to TRBJ1-1; D remains ambiguous. Germline CDR1 SGDLS, CDR2 YYNGEE. V shed 4 bases and J shed 0 bases, with 10 bases lying between them. The CDR3 extends over 14 amino acids. CDR3 loop: CASSPWTLNTEAFF. Here the CDR3 DNA reads TGTGCCAGCAGCCCTTGGACTTTGAACACTGAAGCTTTCTTT.

Only a few counts were recorded for this clone. CDR3 coding DNA: TGTGCCAGCAGCTTAGGGGGCTCCTACGAGCAGTACTTC. Its protein product is CASSLGGSYEQYF. This chain uses TRBV11-2 with TRBJ2-7; D is undetermined. V was pared by 1 base and J by 0 bases, with 4 bases between. The CDR3 runs to 13 residues. Germline V gene data show CDR1 as SGHAT and CDR2 as FQNNGV.

This clone has more than one count but fewer than ten. This same CDR3 is encoded by further DNA sequences in the sample. J is TRBJ2-5 and V is TRBV5-1; 7 nucleotides line up with TRBD2. Germline CDR1 reads SGHRS; CDR2 reads YFSETQ. The CDR3 spans 13 residues. The junction had 3 bases not matched to a gene; V was cut back by 2 bases and J by 5 bases. The CDR3 spells CASSFGLEETQYF. The CDR3 bases are TGCGCCAGCAGCTTCGGACTAGAGGAGACCCAGTACTTC.

The chain has TRBV28 and TRBJ2-7; no clear D. Trimming removed 3 bases from V and 1 base from J, with 4 bases in between. This CDR3 comprises 12 residues. CDR1 is MDHEN, CDR2 SYDVKM, per germline. For the CDR3, the DNA is TGTGCCAGCAGTTTCACATCCTACGAGCAGTACTTC. Protein product: CASSFTSYEQYF.

The V and J genes are TRBV5-1 and TRBJ2-1; the D is unclear. Trimming pared 0 bases from V and 5 bases from J, leaving 6 bases between. The germline gives CDR1 SGHRS, CDR2 YFSETQ. The CDR3 has 13 amino acids. CDR3 bases: TGCGCCAGCAGCTTGGGAATTGACAATGAGCAGTTCTTC. This gives the protein CASSLGIDNEQFF.

The rearrangement joins TRBV19 to TRBJ2-1; possible D gene TRBD1, 7 bases. Trimming cost V 7 bases and J 6 bases, with 25 bases left between them. The CDR3 is 17 residues long. The V gene's germline CDR1 is LNHDA and CDR2 SQIVND (reference sequence). The CDR3 DNA follows: TGTGCCAGTATTCCCACGGTACGGAGGGGGCGCTTCAATGAGCAGTTCTTC. It encodes CASIPTVRRGRFNEQFF.

This chain links TRBV11-3 with TRBJ2-7, with 9 bases that match TRBD1. There are 14 residues in the CDR3. V lost 5 bases to trimming and J lost 7 bases; unmatched junction nucleotides: 9. Per germline, CDR1 SGHNT and CDR2 YENEEA. This chain's CDR3 is CASSPGQGKREQYF. The CDR3 region has the DNA TGTGCCAGCAGCCCGGGACAGGGAAAGCGGGAGCAGTACTTC.

This clone was seen just once. The gene calls are TRBV30 and TRBJ2-1, with 12 nucleotides matching TRBD2. V lost 6 bases to trimming and J lost 4 bases; unmatched junction nucleotides: 4. This CDR3 is 14 amino acids long. Germline assignment: CDR1 GTSNPN and CDR2 SVGIG (reference sequence). The CDR3 sequence is CACKGLAGYNEQFF. The CDR3 nucleotides are TGTGCCTGTAAGGGACTAGCGGGTTACAATGAGCAGTTCTTC. The full variable domain, rest sourced from reference TRBV30 and TRBJ2-1, is SQTIHQWPATLVQPVGSPLSLECTVEGTSNPNLYWYRQAAGRGLQLLFYSVGIGQISSEVPQNLSASRPQDRQFILSSKKLLLSDSGFYLCACKGLAGYNEQFFGPGTRLTVL.

The chain joins TRBV27 to TRBJ2-2; D not resolved. This CDR3 contains 17 residues. The V end lost 5 bases, the J end lost 5 bases, and 21 bases lay between the germline ends. Germline V gene sequence: CDR1 MNHEY, CDR2 SMNVEV (reference sequence). CDR3 nucleotide sequence: TGTGCCAGCAGTCGCCCGACTGGGCAGGCCGGGACCGGGGAGCTGTTTTTT. It codes for CASSRPTGQAGTGELFF.

The chain links TRBV28 to TRBJ2-1; D is tentatively TRBD1 or TRBD2 (6 bases each). CDR3 length equals 16 residues. Deletions cut 5 bases from V and 8 bases from J, with 22 bases between. Germline V CDR1 and CDR2: MDHEN, SYDVKM. CDR3 nucleotides: TGTGCCAGCAGTCAAATCTCATTACAGGGAGGACATGAGCAGTTCTTC. It translates to CASSQISLQGGHEQFF. Full variable domain (rest looked up from reference TRBV28 and TRBJ2-1): DVKVTQSSRYLVKRTGEKVFLECVQDMDHENMFWYRQDPGLGLRLIYFSYDVKMKEKGDIPEGYSVSREKKERFSLILESASTNQTSMYLCASSQISLQGGHEQFFGPGTRLTVL.

The chain carries TRBV5-6 and TRBJ1-1; 7 nucleotides line up with TRBD1. Germline lookup yields CDR1 SGHDT and CDR2 YYEEEE. The CDR3 loop spans 14 amino acids. V lost 0 bases to trimming and J lost 3 bases; unmatched junction nucleotides: 2. Written as DNA, the CDR3 is TGTGCCAGCAGCTTGGCAGGGGGGCACACTGAAGCTTTCTTT. As protein: CASSLAGGHTEAFF.